This TCR beta chain was sequenced in a study of long-term antiretroviral therapy in people with HIV. A note on this clone: Its cognate antigen is unknown.

Each sample contained 1-10 million cryopreserved PBMC, thawed before DNA extraction. V was pared by 5 bases and J by 7 bases, with 6 bases of the junction left unmatched. Germline-derived CDR1 and CDR2 are SGHNT and YENEEA. The CDR3 length is 14 residues. With survey level as its setting, the immunoSEQ assay was v3.0. Using immunoSEQ multiplex PCR, the repertoire was profiled, and TCRdb retains in-frame clones only, with some absent. Here the sample spans fewer than 20,000 clones, about 95% being singletons. Study results and caveats: Controls exceeded HIV repertoires in CDR3 length range. Pre-ART-expanded clones dominated the repertoire at all time points.

This sequence was found in a woman aged 50 to 60 with HIV. The sample consisted of unsorted PBMCs, taken roughly 6.8 years after starting antiretroviral therapy. The chain has TRBV11-3 and TRBJ2-1; 9 bases fit TRBD1. Here the CDR3 reads CASSGGTGWNEQFF. CDR3 DNA: TGTGCCAGCAGCGGGGGGACAGGGTGGAATGAGCAGTTCTTC.